The rows below give T cell receptor beta chains drawn from one sample of a study of blood T cell repertoires in COVID-19. Data came from immunoSEQ multiplex PCR; TCRdb stores just in-frame clones and leaves some out. This sample has tens of thousands of clones, with 88% found just once. Specimen: peripheral blood. The receptors stem from a woman between 70 and 85 years old with acute or convalescent COVID-19. Each CDR3 is given with its conserved first and last residue. The order of the fields is clone size, CDR3 length, J gene, V gene, D gene, CDR3 DNA, CDR3 protein. D genes are given only for firm matches. Some rows have no size entry. The others give once, few or many, or a class for an expanded clone.

>NA|16|TRBJ2-1|TRBV7-9|TRBD2
TGTGCCAGCAGCTTAGATCGGCTAGCGGGGTACAATGAGCAGTTCTTC
CASSLDRLAGYNEQFF
>NA|13|TRBJ1-5|TRBV12-3/TRBV12-4|NA
TGTGCCAGCAGTTCCAGGGGCAATCAGCCCCAGCATTTT
CASSSRGNQPQHF
>NA|16|TRBJ2-1|TRBV6-6|NA
TGTGCCAGCAGTTCCTCCGGCGGCAGCTCCTACAATGAGCAGTTCTTC
CASSSSGGSSYNEQFF
>NA|16|TRBJ2-3|TRBV6-5|TRBD2
TGTGCCAGCAGTTACAACTCTCCTAGCGGGAGTGGTACGCAGTATTTT
CASSYNSPSGSGTQYF
>NA|17|TRBJ2-6|TRBV3-1/TRBV3-2|TRBD1
TGTGCCAGCGGAGTAGGACAGGGGAATTCCGGGGCCAACGTCCTGACTTTC
CASGVGQGNSGANVLTF
>NA|15|TRBJ1-4|TRBV28|NA
TGTGCCAGCAGAGGAGGGGCGGTGACTAATGAAAAACTGTTTTTT
CASRGGAVTNEKLFF
>NA|15|TRBJ2-3|TRBV5-1|TRBD2
TGCGCCAGCAGTAAGCTAGCGGGAAGCACAGATACGCAGTATTTT
CASSKLAGSTDTQYF
>NA|11|TRBJ2-1|TRBV29-1|NA
TGCAGCCATACTAGGGGGAATGAGCAGTTCTTC
CSHTRGNEQFF
>NA|14|TRBJ2-1|TRBV18|TRBD2
TGTGCCAGCTCATCCGGGACTAGCTGGAATGAGCAGTTCTTC
CASSSGTSWNEQFF
>NA|16|TRBJ2-5|TRBV5-1|TRBD1
TGCGCCAGCAGCCTAGACAGGGGCTTGGGCCCTGAGACCCAGTACTTC
CASSLDRGLGPETQYF
>NA|15|TRBJ2-2|TRBV24-1|NA
TGTGCCACCAGTGATCTCCGCCGAGGGACCGGGGAGCTGTTTTTT
CATSDLRRGTGELFF
>NA|15|TRBJ2-1|TRBV5-1|NA
TGCGCCAGCAGCTTGGGGCGCCGGGACTTAAATGAGCAGTTCTTC
CASSLGRRDLNEQFF
>NA|16|TRBJ2-5|TRBV7-2|NA
TGTGCCAGCAGCTTAGCCAGCGGCAAATACCAAGAGACCCAGTACTTC
CASSLASGKYQETQYF
>NA|16|TRBJ2-1|TRBV5-6|TRBD2
TGTGCCAGCAGCTTGATGACTAGCGGGAGTTACAATGAGCAGTTCTTC
CASSLMTSGSYNEQFF
>once|10|TRBJ1-1|TRBV14|NA
TGTGCCAGCAGCCAAGGTCCTCCCTTCTTT
CASSQGPPFF
>NA|16|TRBJ2-1|TRBV5-6|NA
TGTGCCAGCAGCTTTCGGGGGAGCAGGTCCTACAATGAGCAGTTCTTC
CASSFRGSRSYNEQFF
>NA|13|TRBJ1-1|TRBV6-5|TRBD1
TGTGCCAGCAGTTACCACAGGGGAACTGAAGCTTTCTTT
CASSYHRGTEAFF
>NA|18|TRBJ2-5|TRBV4-2|TRBD2
TGTGCCAGCAGCCAAGATCCGACTAGCGGGAGGGCCTCGGAGACCCAGTACTTC
CASSQDPTSGRASETQYF
>NA|10|TRBJ2-1|TRBV2|NA
TGTGCCAGCCAGGGGAATGAGCAGTTCTTC
CASQGNEQFF
>NA|15|TRBJ2-1|TRBV11-3|TRBD1
TGTGCCAGCGGTCTCTCAGGGGGCTCCTACAATGAGCAGTTCTTC
CASGLSGGSYNEQFF
>NA|16|TRBJ2-3|TRBV5-1|NA
TGCGCCAGCAGCTTCGGGGTTGATAGCGGCACAGATACGCAGTATTTT
CASSFGVDSGTDTQYF
>once|13|TRBJ2-3|TRBV6-5|TRBD1
TGTGCCAGCAAGGACAGGGTCTCAGATACGCAGTATTTT
CASKDRVSDTQYF
>NA|14|TRBJ2-2|TRBV27|NA
TGTGCCAGCAGTCCGTCCTATAACACCGGGGAGCTGTTTTTT
CASSPSYNTGELFF